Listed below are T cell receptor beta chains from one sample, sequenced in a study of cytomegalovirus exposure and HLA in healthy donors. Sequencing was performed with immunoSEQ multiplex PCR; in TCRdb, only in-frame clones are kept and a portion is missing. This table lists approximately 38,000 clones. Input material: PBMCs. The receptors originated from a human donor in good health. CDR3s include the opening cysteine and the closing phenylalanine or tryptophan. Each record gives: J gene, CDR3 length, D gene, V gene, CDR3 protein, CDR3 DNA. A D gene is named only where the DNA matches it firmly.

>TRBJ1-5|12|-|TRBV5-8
CASSFEPQPQHF
TGTGCCAGCAGCTTTGAGCCGCAGCCCCAGCATTTT
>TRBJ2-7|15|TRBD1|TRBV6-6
CASSYSLQGDNEQYF
TGTGCCAGCAGTTACAGTCTCCAGGGGGATAACGAGCAGTACTTC
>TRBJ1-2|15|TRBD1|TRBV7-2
CASSLGGQGGYGYTF
TGTGCCAGCAGCTTAGGGGGACAGGGAGGGTATGGCTACACCTTC
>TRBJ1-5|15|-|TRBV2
CASRPTAVLNQPQHF
TGTGCCAGCAGACCGACAGCAGTACTCAATCAGCCCCAGCATTTT
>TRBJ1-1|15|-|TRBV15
CATSRVGPGDTEAFF
TGTGCCACCAGCAGAGTTGGGCCGGGGGACACTGAAGCTTTCTTT
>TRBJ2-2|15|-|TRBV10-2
CASREGTTNTGELFF
TGCGCCAGCAGGGAGGGGACAACGAACACCGGGGAGCTGTTTTTT
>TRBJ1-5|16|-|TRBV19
CASSIQDALPNQPQHF
TGTGCCAGTAGTATTCAGGATGCACTCCCGAATCAGCCCCAGCATTTT
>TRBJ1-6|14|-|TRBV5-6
CASSLGRYNSPLHF
TGTGCCAGCAGCTTGGGCAGATATAATTCACCCCTCCACTTT
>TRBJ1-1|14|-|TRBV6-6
CASSYSGVNTEAFF
TGTGCCAGCAGTTACTCCGGGGTGAACACTGAAGCTTTCTTT
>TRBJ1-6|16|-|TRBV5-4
CASRDTGSSYNSPLHF
TGTGCCAGCAGAGATACAGGGAGCTCCTATAATTCACCCCTCCACTTT
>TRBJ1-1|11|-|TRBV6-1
CASSEDIEAFF
TGTGCCAGCAGTGAAGATATAGAAGCTTTCTTT
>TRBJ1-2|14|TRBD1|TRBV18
CASSPGQGAYGYTF
TGTGCCAGCTCACCGGGACAGGGGGCCTATGGCTACACCTTC
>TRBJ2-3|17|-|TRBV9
CASSTYGVRASTDTQYF
TGTGCCAGCAGCACCTACGGGGTTAGAGCTAGCACAGATACGCAGTATTTT
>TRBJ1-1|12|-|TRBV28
CASTYTGTEAFF
TGTGCCAGCACCTATACGGGCACTGAAGCTTTCTTT
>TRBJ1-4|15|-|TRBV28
CASSLWRATNEKLFF
TGTGCCAGCAGTTTATGGAGGGCAACTAATGAAAAACTGTTTTTT
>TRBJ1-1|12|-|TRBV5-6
CASSFRNTEAFF
TGTGCCAGCAGCTTTAGGAACACTGAAGCTTTCTTT
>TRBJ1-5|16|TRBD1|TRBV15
CATSSLRDRANQPQHF
TGTGCCACCAGCAGTCTCCGGGACAGGGCCAATCAGCCCCAGCATTTT
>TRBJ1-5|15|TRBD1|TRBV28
CASSRQGGGNQPQHF
TGTGCCAGCAGCCGACAGGGTGGAGGCAATCAGCCCCAGCATTTT
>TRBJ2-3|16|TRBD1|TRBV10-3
CAISRLDRGRTYTQYF
TGTGCCATCAGTCGCCTGGACAGGGGGCGCACATATACGCAGTATTTT
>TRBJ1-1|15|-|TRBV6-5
CASSKRRGMSTEAFF
TGTGCCAGCAGTAAACGGAGAGGGATGAGCACTGAAGCTTTCTTT
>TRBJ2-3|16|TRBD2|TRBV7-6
CASSLAALAGADTQYF
TGTGCCAGCAGCTTAGCCGCACTAGCGGGGGCGGATACGCAGTATTTT
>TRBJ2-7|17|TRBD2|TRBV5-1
CASSATPLAGRTYEQYF
TGCGCCAGCAGCGCCACTCCTTTAGCGGGGAGAACCTACGAGCAGTACTTC
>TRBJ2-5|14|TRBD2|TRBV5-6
CASSWPGLEETQYF
TGTGCCAGCAGCTGGCCGGGACTAGAAGAGACCCAGTACTTC
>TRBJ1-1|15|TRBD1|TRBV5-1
CASTADRGGNTEAFF
TGCGCCAGCACCGCCGACAGGGGCGGGAACACTGAAGCTTTCTTT
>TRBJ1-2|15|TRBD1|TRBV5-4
CASSIRTGGDYGYTF
TGTGCCAGCAGCATCAGGACAGGGGGTGACTATGGCTACACCTTC
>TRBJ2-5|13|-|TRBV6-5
CASSYAVGETQYF
TGTGCCAGCAGTTATGCGGTTGGGGAGACCCAGTACTTC
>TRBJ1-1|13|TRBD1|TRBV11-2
CASSSHRGSEAFF
TGTGCCAGCAGCTCTCACAGGGGATCTGAAGCTTTCTTT
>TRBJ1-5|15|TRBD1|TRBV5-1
CASSLTGQGRQPQHF
TGCGCCAGCAGCTTGACAGGACAGGGTCGTCAGCCCCAGCATTTT
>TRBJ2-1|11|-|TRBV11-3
CASSRGNEQFF
TGTGCCAGCAGCCGCGGGAATGAGCAGTTCTTC
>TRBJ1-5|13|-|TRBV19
CASSEGDNQPQHF
TGTGCCAGTTCCGAAGGAGATAATCAGCCCCAGCATTTT
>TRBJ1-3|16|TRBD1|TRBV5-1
CASSTGQGLSGNTIYF
TGCGCCAGCAGCACCGGACAGGGCCTCTCTGGAAACACCATATATTTT
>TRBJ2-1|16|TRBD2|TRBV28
CASRSSGGASYNEQFF
TGTGCCAGCAGGTCTAGCGGGGGGGCCTCCTACAATGAGCAGTTCTTC
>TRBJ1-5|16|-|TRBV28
CASSPLRGASNQPQHF
TGTGCCAGCAGCCCCTTACGGGGGGCAAGCAATCAGCCCCAGCATTTT
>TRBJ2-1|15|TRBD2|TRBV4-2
CASSQDRRLAGGQFF
TGTGCCAGCAGCCAAGATAGGAGACTAGCGGGAGGGCAGTTCTTC
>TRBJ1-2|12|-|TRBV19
CASSIGGSGYTF
TGTGCCAGTAGTATCGGAGGAAGCGGCTACACCTTC
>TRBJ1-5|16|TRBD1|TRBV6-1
CASSEGQGESNQPQHF
TGTGCCAGCAGTGAAGGACAGGGAGAGAGCAATCAGCCCCAGCATTTT
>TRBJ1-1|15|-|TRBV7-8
CASSLVPVLNTEAFF
TGTGCCAGCAGCTTAGTCCCAGTTCTGAACACTGAAGCTTTCTTT
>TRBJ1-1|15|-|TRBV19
CASSISAGGVGEAFF
TGTGCCAGTAGTATATCAGCAGGAGGGGTCGGTGAAGCTTTCTTT
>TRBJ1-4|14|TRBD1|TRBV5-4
CASSFKQGDEKLFF
TGTGCCAGCAGCTTTAAACAGGGGGATGAAAAACTGTTTTTT
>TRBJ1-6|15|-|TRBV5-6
CASSSETVYNSPLHF
TGTGCCAGCAGCTCGGAGACAGTATATAATTCACCCCTCCACTTT